The 18 T cell receptor beta chains listed next were all sequenced from one sample in a study of tissue T cells after allogeneic stem cell transplantation. Data came from immunoSEQ multiplex PCR; TCRdb stores just in-frame clones and leaves some out. The sample yields 8,000 to 10,000 clones, roughly a third seen once. Time point reported: mouse harvest day 14 after allogeneic transplant. Mouse grafts combined 10^7 T-cell-depleted bone marrow cells with 10^6 splenic CD5+ T cells. The sample comprised skin. All receptors derive from a female BALB/c mouse given C57BL/6 T cells with graft-versus-host disease after an allogeneic hematopoietic cell transplant.

With regard to this clone: Gene names are mouse gene names. The CDR3 end lies 1 residue beyond the end of the read and is filled in from the germline J gene. The chain employs TRBV5 and TRBJ2-4; D is tentatively TRBD1 or TRBD2 (5 bases each). V lost 4 bases and J 0 bases, leaving 8 bases between the germline ends. CDR3 length: 14 amino acids. The germline gives CDR1 LGHNA, CDR2 YNLKQL (reference sequence). The CDR3 DNA, read in part, is TGTGCCAGCAGCCCCGGGGGTAGTCAAAACACCTTGTAC. This encodes CASSPGGSQNTLY. The whole CDR3 sequence reads CASSPGGSQNTLYF.

The sample holds a few counts of this clone. Mouse germline and gene names are used. The CDR3 end falls 1 residue outside the read, so it is completed with the germline J gene. J is TRBJ2-5 and V is TRBV26, with 10 nucleotides matching TRBD1. V gave up 4 bases and J gave up 3 bases; unmatched junction bases: 7. The V gene's germline CDR1 is KGHPV and CDR2 FQNQEV (reference sequence). The CDR3 is 16 amino acids. The CDR3 sequence: CASSPWDRGGQDTQYF. The part of the CDR3 DNA that was read is TGTGCCAGCAGTCCATGGGACAGGGGAGGGCAAGACACCCAGTAC. The variable domain in full, completed from reference TRBV26 and TRBJ2-5, reads NSKVIQTPRYLVKGQGQKAKMRCIPEKGHPVVFWYQQNKNNEFKFLINFQNQEVLQQIDMTEKRFSAECPSNSPCSLEIQSSEAGDSALYLCASSPWDRGGQDTQYFGPGTRLLVL.

This clone is medium-sized (0.01 to 0.1%) in the sample. Gene names follow the mouse nomenclature. The CDR3 goes on 1 residue after the read ends, and that part is filled in from the germline J gene. The rearrangement joins TRBV3 to TRBJ1-2; D remains ambiguous. The CDR3 runs 13 residues. CDR1 and CDR2 from the germline V gene are SNHLY and FYNGKV (reference sequence). V was cut by 4 bases and J by 0 bases, with 6 bases left in between. The part of the CDR3 DNA that was read is TGTGCCAGCAGCTCCCAGGCAAACTCCGACTACACC. Translating it yields CASSSQANSDYT. The full CDR3 protein is CASSSQANSDYTF. Variable domain in full (rest from reference TRBV3 and TRBJ1-2): GPKVLQIPSHQIIDMGQMVTLNCDPVSNHLYFYWYKQILGQQMEFLVNFYNGKVMEKSKLFKDQFSVERPDGSYFTLKIQPTALEDSAVYFCASSSQANSDYTFGSGTRLLVI.

A word on this clone: Mouse names are used for the genes. The read stops 1 residue short of the end of the CDR3; the missing end is completed from the germline J gene. The chain recombines TRBV3 with TRBJ2-4; 11 positions agree with TRBD2. The CDR3 loop spans 13 amino acids. Unmatched junction bases numbered 0, after V lost 5 bases and J lost 5 bases. Germline V gene lookup returns CDR1 SNHLY and CDR2 FYNGKV (reference sequence). The part of the CDR3 DNA that was read is TGTGCCAGCAGCGGACTGGGGGGAAACACCTTGTAC. It translates to CASSGLGGNTLY. From start to end, the CDR3 is CASSGLGGNTLYF.

Details on this clone: The germline and genes are mouse ones. The CDR3 goes on 1 residue after the read ends, and that part is filled in from the germline J gene. The chain links TRBV3 to TRBJ2-7; TRBD1 aligns across 9 bases. Germline CDR1 and CDR2: SNHLY and FYNGKV (reference sequence). Trimming cost V 5 bases and J 4 bases; bases outside gene matches: 6. The CDR3 runs 14 residues. The CDR3 region is CASSIHRGPYEQYF. CDR3 bases read: TGTGCCAGCAGCATCCACAGGGGGCCGTATGAACAGTAC.

By proportion, this clone is medium-sized. These gene names are mouse names. The read gets to within 1 residue of the CDR3 end, and the germline J gene fills in the rest. J is TRBJ1-1 and V is TRBV26; no clear D gene. The germline CDR1 and CDR2 sequences are KGHPV and FQNQEV (reference sequence). V gave up 3 bases and J gave up 10 bases, with 9 bases separating them. CDR3 length equals 11 residues. Here the CDR3 reads CASSLGKGVFF. The part of the CDR3 DNA that was read is TGTGCCAGCAGTCTAGGCAAAGGAGTCTTC.

This clone was detected a few times. Genes and germline come from the mouse. The CDR3 end lies 1 residue beyond the end of the read and is filled in from the germline J gene. V and J are TRBV13-3 and TRBJ2-7, with 13 bases fitting TRBD2. The J segment lost 5 bases and the V segment lost 2 bases, leaving 4 bases of the junction unmatched. The CDR3 spans 15 residues. Germline V CDR1 and CDR2: NNHDY, SYVADS. This CDR3 is CASSERTGGADEQYF. The CDR3 DNA, read in part, is TGTGCCAGCAGTGAGCGGACTGGGGGGGCAGATGAACAGTAC.

Regarding this clone: All gene names here are mouse names. Read data end 1 residue before the CDR3 end; the end is taken from the germline J gene. The rearrangement joins TRBV15 to TRBJ1-3, with no clear D. The V and J ends lost 5 bases and 0 bases respectively, with 8 bases between them. The CDR3 contains 14 residues. Germline V gene sequence: CDR1 SGHND, CDR2 FRSKSL. The CDR3 sequence is CASSLRNSGNTLYF. The DNA read from the CDR3 is TGTGCCAGCAGTCTCAGAAATTCTGGAAATACGCTCTAT.

This clone came up a few times. Genes and germline are mouse. The DNA ends 1 residue before the CDR3 does, and the rest of the CDR3 is filled in from the germline J gene. This sequence joins TRBV26 and TRBJ2-4; no firm D call. The CDR3 spans 13 residues. V lost 4 bases and J lost 0, with 5 bases in between. Per the germline V gene, CDR1 is KGHPV and CDR2 is FQNQEV (reference sequence). This CDR3 is CASSPDSQNTLYF. The part of the CDR3 DNA that was read is TGTGCCAGCAGTCCCGACAGTCAAAACACCTTGTAC.

In the case of this clone: Each gene name is a mouse one. The observed sequence ends 1 residue before the CDR3 terminus, with the missing tail filled in from the germline J gene. The J gene is TRBJ2-4, the V gene TRBV26, with 7 bases fitting TRBD1. The trim removed 4 bases at V and 1 base at J, leaving 5 bases unmatched. CDR3 length equals 15 residues. The germline CDR1 and CDR2 sequences are KGHPV and FQNQEV (reference sequence). The part of the CDR3 DNA that was read is TGTGCCAGCAGTCGACAGGGAGGGGGTCAAAACACCTTGTAC. Protein sequence: CASSRQGGGQNTLY. In full, the CDR3 is CASSRQGGGQNTLYF.

Details on this clone: Germline and genes: mouse. The CDR3 goes on 1 residue after the read ends, and that part is filled in from the germline J gene. The chain is built from TRBV3 and TRBJ2-2; D unresolved. With 1 base removed from V and 4 bases from J, the gap between germline ends came to 1 base. Per germline, CDR1 SNHLY and CDR2 FYNGKV (reference sequence). The CDR3 contains 12 residues. The CDR3 bases that were read are TGTGCCAGCAGCTTAGTCACCGGGCAGCTCTAC. Translated, it gives CASSLVTGQLY. The whole CDR3 is CASSLVTGQLYF.

As regards this clone: Gene and germline names: mouse. Sequencing ends 1 residue short of the CDR3 end; the germline J gene provides the rest. The V call is TRBV23, the J call TRBJ1-6. TRBJ1-6 belongs to the ORF category, with a function that is uncertain. Germline V lookup: CDR1 KGHTA, CDR2 FQNQQP. The CDR3 is 15 amino acids. The part of the CDR3 DNA that was read is TGCTCCAGCAGTCAGCAGACCGGGGGGAATTCGCCCCTCTAC. This codes for CSSSQQTGGNSPLY. The full CDR3 sequence reads CSSSQQTGGNSPLYF.

Points on this clone: The gene symbols are mouse symbols. The missing CDR3 end, 1 residue past where the read stops, is filled in from the germline J gene. J is TRBJ1-3 and V is TRBV3, with 8 positions matching TRBD1. Germline lookup yields CDR1 SNHLY and CDR2 FYNGKV (reference sequence). Unmatched junction bases numbered 0, after V lost 3 bases and J lost 2 bases. The CDR3 consists of 14 residues. Partial CDR3 DNA: TGTGCCAGCAGCTTGGACAGGGCTGGAAATACGCTCTAT. Its translation is CASSLDRAGNTLY. The CDR3, in full, reads CASSLDRAGNTLYF.

Regarding this clone: The genes are named according to mouse. With the read ending 1 residue before the CDR3 end, the germline J gene is used to fill in that end. The chain is built from TRBV12-1 and TRBJ2-2; 8 bases fit TRBD1. V was clipped by 2 bases and J by 6 bases; unmatched bases: 1. Per germline, CDR1 SGHSN and CDR2 HYEKVE. CDR3 size: 13 residues. CDR3 protein: CASSPTGAGQLYF. The part of the CDR3 DNA that was read is TGTGCCAGCTCTCCGACAGGGGCCGGGCAGCTCTAC.

Regarding this clone: The gene symbols are mouse symbols. The read finishes 1 residue shy of the CDR3 end, and the germline J gene is used to complete it. This sequence joins TRBV3 and TRBJ2-5; the D gene is possibly TRBD2 (7 bases). CDR1 and CDR2 from the germline V gene are SNHLY and FYNGKV (reference sequence). V was trimmed by 3 bases and J by 3 bases, leaving 10 bases between them. The CDR3 is 14 amino acids. The sequenced CDR3 bases are TGTGCCAGCAGCTTTTGGGGGGCTCAAGACACCCAGTAC. Protein product: CASSFWGAQDTQY. The entire CDR3 reads CASSFWGAQDTQYF.

This clone came up a few times. Gene names denote mouse genes. The read ends 1 residue shy of where the CDR3 ends; the end is completed using the germline J gene. J is TRBJ2-7 and V is TRBV3; D not resolved. Trimming pared 4 bases from V and 4 bases from J, leaving 5 bases between. The CDR3 has 11 residues. Germline assignment: CDR1 SNHLY and CDR2 FYNGKV (reference sequence). Partial CDR3 DNA: TGTGCCAGCAGCTCGCGTTATGAACAGTAC. As protein: CASSSRYEQY. The entire CDR3 protein is CASSSRYEQYF.

This clone was picked up a small number of times. Genes and germline are mouse. The read is 1 residue too short to cover the CDR3 end, so that end is filled in from the germline J gene. This rearrangement joins TRBV26 to TRBJ2-4; TRBD1 agrees at 7 bases. With 6 bases clipped from V and 2 bases from J, the junction kept 5 bases outside the gene matches. The CDR3 consists of 14 residues. CDR1 and CDR2 from the germline V gene are KGHPV and FQNQEV (reference sequence). The sequenced CDR3 bases are TGTGCCAGCAGCCGACAGGGCATTCAAAACACCTTGTAC. Encoded protein: CASSRQGIQNTLY. The full CDR3 sequence reads CASSRQGIQNTLYF.

Details on this clone: One junction end disagrees with the germline gene, perhaps due to a read error. Genes and germline come from the mouse. The missing CDR3 end, 1 residue past where the read stops, is filled in from the germline J gene. V and J are TRBV26 and TRBJ2-7; TRBD1 agrees at 7 bases. The CDR3 is 12 residues long. The germline V gene has CDR1 KGHPV and CDR2 FQNQEV (reference sequence). CDR3 DNA, as far as it was read: TGTACCAGCAGTCTGGGACAGTATGAACAGTAC. Its translation: CTSSLGQYEQY. The CDR3 in full is CTSSLGQYEQYF.